These 8 T cell receptor beta chains share one sample of origin, sequenced in a study of regulatory T cells in long-lasting Graves disease. With iRepertoire HTBI primers and Arm-PCR of CDR3 regions, TCR beta libraries were built. TCRdb re-called the multiplex PCR reads through MiXCR, storing one row per CDR3 protein. This sample yields about 200,000 distinct CDR3 sequences, of which around 18% are seen a single time; 22% belongs to the top ten. Time point noted: newly diagnosed GD, antithyroid drugs for less than 3 months. There was RNA extracted from PBMCs, and the TCR library was made from it. The sample here was peripheral blood mononuclear cells (PBMCs), taken at new diagnosis, from a patient treated with antithyroid drugs. These receptors came from a female donor with Graves disease.

This clonotype occurred many times. The chain is built from TRBV7-2 and TRBJ2-3; D remains unclear. Trimming shortened V by 1 base and J by 2 bases, and 10 bases separated the two germline ends. Germline CDR1 is SGHTA and CDR2 is FQGNSA. The CDR3 is 15 residues long. This CDR3 is CASSLEGHPTDTQYF. CDR3 nucleotides: TGTGCCAGCAGCTTAGAGGGTCACCCCACAGATACGCAGTATTTT.

This clonotype was seen repeatedly, ten times or more. The chain combines TRBV24-1 with TRBJ2-5; 10 bases fit TRBD1. From germline, CDR1 is KGHDR and CDR2 SFDVKD. The CDR3 has 15 residues. Trimming cost V 9 bases and J 5 bases; bases outside gene matches: 11. CDR3 region: CATRRGTGEEETQYF. As DNA, the CDR3 is TGTGCCACCCGTCGAGGGACAGGGGAAGAGGAGACCCAGTACTTC.

Of note for this clonotype: Being one base from a much bigger clone, this may be a read error. The chain has TRBV20-1 and TRBJ2-2; D is perhaps TRBD1 or TRBD2 (6 bases each). The CDR3 is 15 residues long. The germline V gene encodes CDR1 DFQATT and CDR2 SNEGSKA (reference sequence). Trimming shortened V by 3 bases and J by 6 bases, and 17 bases separated the two germline ends. The CDR3 nucleotides read TGCAGTGCTAGGCCGGGGGCGGCGGTCCCCGGGGAGCTGTTTTTT. Its translation is CSARPGAAVPGELFF.

The chain couples TRBV2 to TRBJ2-1; 9 bases match TRBD2. The germline CDR1 and CDR2 sequences are SNHLY and FYNNEI. CDR3 length: 15 amino acids. Losses at the gene ends were 8 bases for V and 6 bases for J; bases not matched to a gene: 11. CDR3 residues: CASSEAGGAINEQFF. CDR3 sequence (DNA): TGTGCCAGCTCTGAAGCGGGAGGAGCTATCAATGAGCAGTTCTTC. The full variable domain, rest sourced from reference TRBV2 and TRBJ2-1, is EPEVTQTPSHQVTQMGQEVILRCVPISNHLYFYWYRQILGQKVEFLVSFYNNEISEKSEIFDDQFSVERPDGSNFTLKIRSTKLEDSAMYFCASSEAGGAINEQFFGPGTRLTVL.

On this clonotype: This probably arose from a read error, given a far larger clone one base away. This chain connects TRBV3-1 to TRBJ2-5; weak D call: TRBD2 (6 bases). The last part of the DNA fits TRBJ2-1 better; the J call may be wrong. The CDR3 is 13 amino acids. Germline V gene lookup returns CDR1 LGHDT and CDR2 YNNKEL (reference sequence). The CDR3 nucleotides read TGTGCCAGCAGCCACGGACGGGGAGGCGAGCAGTTCTTC. It translates to CASSHGRGGEQFF.

This clonotype was seen a handful of times. One base away lies a much larger clone, so this may be a sequencing read error. This chain connects TRBV29-1 to TRBJ1-2, with TRBD1 as a possible D gene (5 bases). The CDR3 has 13 residues. With 3 bases removed from V and 7 bases from J, the gap between germline ends came to 15 bases. Germline V lookup: CDR1 SQVTM, CDR2 ANQGSEA. The CDR3: CSVEGYGRVGYTF. CDR3 nucleotide sequence: TGCAGCGTTGAGGGCTACGGCAGGGTTGGCTACACCTTC.

This clonotype was picked up many times. The J gene is TRBJ2-7, the V gene TRBV18; TRBD2 matches 11 bases. J gave up 6 bases and V 3 bases, and 7 bases lay outside the gene matches. The CDR3 has 15 residues. Germline values: CDR1 KGHSH, CDR2 LQKENI. The CDR3 reads CASSPQAGTSGEQYF. The CDR3 DNA reads TGTGCCAGCTCACCTCAAGCCGGGACTAGCGGCGAGCAGTACTTC.

The V gene is TRBV11-2, the J gene TRBJ1-1, with a weak D call TRBD1 (5 bases). The germline CDR1 and CDR2 sequences are SGHAT and FQNNGV. V lost 5 bases and J 0 bases, leaving 10 bases between the germline ends. This CDR3 has 14 amino acids. For the CDR3, the DNA is TGTGCCAGCAGCATGGGACGGATGAACACTGAAGCTTTCTTT. Protein: CASSMGRMNTEAFF.